The clone carrying this TCR beta chain was seen more than once but under ten times. This sample was taken from a study of shared clonotypes between healthy human individuals. In germline, CDR1 is MNHEY, CDR2 SMNVEV (reference sequence). V shed 5 bases and J shed 7 bases, with 18 bases lying between them. The CDR3 covers 14 residues. Selected positively for CCR7 and CD45RO-negative, naive CD8 cells excluded terminally differentiated effector memory CD45RA+ cells. Every donor, a Caucasian adult, lived in Nashville, Tennessee. TCRdb's copy holds only in-frame clones and misses some; the assay was immunoSEQ multiplex PCR. Of under 1 million clones listed, 80% to 95% are singletons.

The sample taken for sequencing was naive CD8+ T cells sorted from blood. This clonotype was sampled from a man aged 30 to 45 in good health. The chain links TRBV27 to TRBJ2-7; TRBD2 is a possible D gene (6 bases). Written as DNA, the CDR3 is TGTGCCAGCAGTGGCCTGGACGGAGGGTGGGAGCAGTACTTC. Protein product: CASSGLDGGWEQYF.